This TCR beta chain was obtained from a study of blood T cell repertoires in COVID-19. Study-level information: Nucleic acid was either cDNA or gDNA, and it came from T cells, B-cell-depleted T cells, or PBMCs.

The CDR3 has 16 residues. Trimming cost V 1 base and J 0 bases, with 10 bases left between them. Germline lookup yields CDR1 LGHDT and CDR2 YNNKEL (reference sequence). Original processing notes: It was from reference gene primer amplification that nucleated cell counts were estimated. TCRdb's copy holds only in-frame clones and misses some; the assay was immunoSEQ multiplex PCR. The V and J calls and clone size come from that table; D and trimming were worked out from the DNA. The table has roughly 240,000 clones, about 82% seen once. V and J are TRBV3-1 (or the pseudogene TRBV3-2) and TRBJ1-3; D not resolved. Sequencing input: peripheral blood. The receptor was isolated from a woman older than 75 with COVID-19, enrolled during active disease. The CDR3 protein is CASSQARPSSGNTIYF. In DNA, the CDR3 is TGTGCCAGCAGCCAAGCCAGGCCAAGCTCTGGAAACACCATATATTTT.